One and the same sample provided the 2 T cell receptor beta chains below, sequenced in a study of graft-versus-host responses after intestinal transplantation. Only in-frame clones appear in the TCRdb table, and some are missing; sequencing was by immunoSEQ multiplex PCR. Seen here are tens of thousands of clones, around 90% observed once, and the top ten hold roughly 1.5%. The material sequenced was PBMCs, taken 26 days after transplant. Receptor source: a human patient who received an intestinal transplant, so some T cells may come from the graft donor.

The V gene is TRBV28, the J gene TRBJ1-2; 10 nucleotides agree with TRBD1. Per germline, CDR1 MDHEN and CDR2 SYDVKM. The V segment lost 8 bases and the J segment 7 bases; nucleotides outside the gene matches: 19. This CDR3 spans 17 amino acids. CDR3 sequence: CASSGTGAPPPPFGYTF. As DNA, the CDR3 is TGTGCCAGCTCAGGGACAGGGGCGCCACCGCCTCCTTTTGGCTACACCTTC.

The chain employs TRBV9 and TRBJ2-1; the D is unclear. The germline V gene has CDR1 SGDLS and CDR2 YYNGEE. V was pared by 0 bases and J by 1 base, with 11 bases between. This CDR3 region has 16 residues. The CDR3 here is CASSVVAARSYNEQFF. In nucleotides, the CDR3 is TGTGCCAGCAGCGTAGTGGCCGCCAGGTCCTACAATGAGCAGTTCTTC.